These T cell receptor beta chains were read from a single sample in a study of ipilimumab plus nivolumab after autologous stem cell transplantation. The table came from immunoSEQ multiplex PCR; TCRdb's copy has only in-frame clones and leaves some out. The table records around 19,000 clones, roughly four fifths of them present only once. The sequences come from PBMCs, collected in a trial of ipilimumab plus nivolumab as post-transplant consolidation. These receptors were collected from a male donor with diffuse large B-cell lymphoma. The CDR3 runs from the conserved cysteine through the conserved F or W.

J: TRBJ1-1
V: TRBV9
length: 16
CDR3: CASSVSGTSANTEAFF

J: TRBJ2-4
V: TRBV7-2
length: 15
CDR3: CASSLQASVRNIQYF

J: TRBJ1-1
V: TRBV6-1
length: 12
CDR3: CASRRGLTEAFF

J: TRBJ2-2
V: TRBV9
length: 16
CDR3: CASSGVTVGSGGELFF

J: TRBJ2-7
V: TRBV5-4
length: 14
CDR3: CASSLDGWGYEQYF

J: TRBJ2-7
V: TRBV7-2
length: 13
CDR3: CASSPRVQLEQYF

J: TRBJ1-3
V: TRBV19
length: 15
CDR3: CASSMWEPSGNTIYF

J: TRBJ2-3
V: TRBV5-1
length: 16
CDR3: CASSLGLGVGTDTQYF

J: TRBJ1-5
V: TRBV4-1
length: 14
CDR3: CASSQDMLAWPQHF

J: TRBJ1-1
V: TRBV5-1
length: 15
CDR3: CASSLEIGSGVEAFF

J: TRBJ1-1
V: TRBV29-1
length: 14
CDR3: CSVGGLGMNTEAFF

J: TRBJ1-2
V: TRBV9
length: 15
CDR3: CASSVALDGNYGYTF

J: TRBJ2-1
V: TRBV6-5
length: 14
CDR3: CASSYSLAENEQFF

J: TRBJ1-1
V: TRBV5-6
length: 13
CDR3: CASSGWGGTEAFF

J: TRBJ2-1
V: TRBV11-2
length: 12
CDR3: CASSLVVNEQFF

J: TRBJ1-1
V: TRBV5-4
length: 15
CDR3: CASSPTGQVNTEAFF

J: TRBJ2-2
V: TRBV5-6
length: 12
CDR3: CASSLGGGELFF

J: TRBJ1-2
V: TRBV4-3
length: 15
CDR3: CASSPSSAGAYGYTF

J: TRBJ1-2
V: TRBV11-2
length: 12
CDR3: CASSLDYDGYTF

J: TRBJ1-6
V: TRBV2
length: 14
CDR3: CASRQTEVVDPLHF

J: TRBJ1-2
V: TRBV4-1
length: 16
CDR3: CASSPLPGDTNYGYTF

J: TRBJ1-6
V: TRBV2
length: 13
CDR3: CANAGTENSPLHF

J: TRBJ1-5
V: TRBV19
length: 11
CDR3: CASRADWSEHF

J: TRBJ2-3
V: TRBV7-9
length: 16
CDR3: CASSLGTTTDSDTQYF

J: TRBJ1-6
V: TRBV19
length: 14
CDR3: CASSPRVWNSPLHF

J: TRBJ2-5
V: TRBV2
length: 15
CDR3: CASMGQGLGQETQYF

J: TRBJ1-1
V: TRBV5-1
length: 15
CDR3: CASSLATTQNTEAFF

J: TRBJ2-3
V: TRBV7-6
length: 15
CDR3: CASSSQGALTDTQYF

J: TRBJ2-7
V: TRBV6-5
length: 14
CDR3: CASRLQGLAYEQYF

J: TRBJ1-2
V: TRBV5-1
length: 15
CDR3: CASSHAGEVGYGYTF

J: TRBJ2-2
V: TRBV9
length: 16
CDR3: CASSVRDHGGTGELFF

J: TRBJ2-5
V: TRBV11-2
length: 15
CDR3: CASSTSGQGWETQYF

J: TRBJ2-3
V: TRBV10-3
length: 14
CDR3: CAINEQGAGDTQYF

J: TRBJ2-1
V: TRBV9
length: 14
CDR3: CASSVEAPRDEQFF

J: TRBJ2-5
V: TRBV12-2
length: 16
CDR3: CASRPGLAGRAETQYF

J: TRBJ2-1
V: TRBV6-5
length: 15
CDR3: CASRFESLAGVRQFF

J: TRBJ2-5
V: TRBV5-1
length: 15
CDR3: CASSSGTDFQETQYF

J: TRBJ2-3
V: TRBV11-2
length: 16
CDR3: CASSLALGGSTDTQYF

J: TRBJ2-5
V: TRBV18
length: 11
CDR3: CASSPGETQYF

J: TRBJ1-5
V: TRBV10-1
length: 12
CDR3: CASRPRVQPQHF

J: TRBJ2-6
V: TRBV19
length: 18
CDR3: CASSISGRGRSGANVLTF

J: TRBJ1-1
V: TRBV29-1
length: 10
CDR3: CSGGTDRSFF

J: TRBJ2-7
V: TRBV7-9
length: 13
CDR3: CASSLDRSGGRYF

J: TRBJ1-2
V: TRBV6-6
length: 13
CDR3: CASSYSSAPGYTF

J: TRBJ2-1
V: TRBV9
length: 12
CDR3: CASSGSGHEQFF

J: TRBJ1-2
V: TRBV27
length: 17
CDR3: CASSFRPPRGLDYGYTF

J: TRBJ2-3
V: TRBV12-5
length: 16
CDR3: CASGSKGGTSVDTQYF

J: TRBJ1-6
V: TRBV30
length: 14
CDR3: CAWSPGQVNSPLHF

J: TRBJ2-3
V: TRBV7-6
length: 15
CDR3: CASSRGGAATDTQYF

J: TRBJ2-7
V: TRBV9
length: 14
CDR3: CASSLGTGISEQYF

J: TRBJ2-7
V: TRBV11-2
length: 14
CDR3: CASSLEEVSYEQYF